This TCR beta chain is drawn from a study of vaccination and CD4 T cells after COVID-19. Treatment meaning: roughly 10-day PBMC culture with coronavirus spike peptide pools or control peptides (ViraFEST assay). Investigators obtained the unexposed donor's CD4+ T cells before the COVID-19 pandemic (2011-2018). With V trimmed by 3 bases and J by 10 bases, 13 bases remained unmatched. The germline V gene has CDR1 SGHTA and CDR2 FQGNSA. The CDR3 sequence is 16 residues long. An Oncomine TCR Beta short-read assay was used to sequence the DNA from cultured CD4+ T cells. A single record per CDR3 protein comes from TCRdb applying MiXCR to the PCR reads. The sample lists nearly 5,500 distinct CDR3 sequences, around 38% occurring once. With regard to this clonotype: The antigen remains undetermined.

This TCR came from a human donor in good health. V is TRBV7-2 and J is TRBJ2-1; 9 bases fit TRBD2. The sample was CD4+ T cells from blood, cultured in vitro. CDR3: CASSFRSGGIIREQFF. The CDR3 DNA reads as TGTGCCAGCAGCTTTAGGAGCGGGGGGATAATCAGGGAGCAGTTCTTC. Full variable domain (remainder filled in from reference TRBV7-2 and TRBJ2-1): GAGVSQSPSNKVTEKGKDVELRCDPISGHTALYWYRQSLGQGLEFLIYFQGNSAPDKSGLPSDRFSAERTGGSVSTLTIQRTQQEDSAVYLCASSFRSGGIIREQFFGPGTRLTVL.